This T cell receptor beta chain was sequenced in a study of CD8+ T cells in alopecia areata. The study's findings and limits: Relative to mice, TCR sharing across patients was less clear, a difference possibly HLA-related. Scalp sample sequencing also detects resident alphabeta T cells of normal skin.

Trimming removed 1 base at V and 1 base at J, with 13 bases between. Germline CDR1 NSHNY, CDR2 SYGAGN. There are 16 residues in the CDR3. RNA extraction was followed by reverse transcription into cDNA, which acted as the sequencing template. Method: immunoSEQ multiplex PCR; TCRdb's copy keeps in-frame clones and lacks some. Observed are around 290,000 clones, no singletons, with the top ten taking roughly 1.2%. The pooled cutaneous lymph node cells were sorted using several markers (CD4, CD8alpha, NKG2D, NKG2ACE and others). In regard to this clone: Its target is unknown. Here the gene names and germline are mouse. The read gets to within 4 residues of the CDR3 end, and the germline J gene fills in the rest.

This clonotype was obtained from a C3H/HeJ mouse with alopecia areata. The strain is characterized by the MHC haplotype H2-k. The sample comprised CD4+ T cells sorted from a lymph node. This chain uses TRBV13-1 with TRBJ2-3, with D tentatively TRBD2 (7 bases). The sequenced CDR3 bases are TGTGCCAGCAGTGATCCCCGGGGGGCAGGTGCAGAA. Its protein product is CASSDPRGAGAE. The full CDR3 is CASSDPRGAGAETLYF.